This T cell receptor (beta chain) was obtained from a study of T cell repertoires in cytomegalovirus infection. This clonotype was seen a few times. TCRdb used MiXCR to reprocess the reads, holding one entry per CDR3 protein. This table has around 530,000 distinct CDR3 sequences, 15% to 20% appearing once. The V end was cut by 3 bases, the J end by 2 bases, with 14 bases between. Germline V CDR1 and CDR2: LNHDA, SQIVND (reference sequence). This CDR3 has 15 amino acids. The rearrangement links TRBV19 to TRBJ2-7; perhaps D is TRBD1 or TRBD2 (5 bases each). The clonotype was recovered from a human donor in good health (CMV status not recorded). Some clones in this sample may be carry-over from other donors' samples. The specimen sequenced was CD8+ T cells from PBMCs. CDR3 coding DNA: TGTGCCAGTAGTATCTCCGGGACCGCCGCCTACGAGCAGTACTTC. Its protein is CASSISGTAAYEQYF.